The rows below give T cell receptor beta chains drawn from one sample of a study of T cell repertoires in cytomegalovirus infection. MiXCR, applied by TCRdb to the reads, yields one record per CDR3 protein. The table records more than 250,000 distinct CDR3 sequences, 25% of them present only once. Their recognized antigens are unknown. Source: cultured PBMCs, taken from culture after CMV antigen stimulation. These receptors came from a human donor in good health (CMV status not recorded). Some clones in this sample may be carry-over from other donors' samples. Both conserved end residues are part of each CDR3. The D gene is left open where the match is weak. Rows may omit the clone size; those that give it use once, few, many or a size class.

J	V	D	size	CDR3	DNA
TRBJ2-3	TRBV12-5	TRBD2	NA	CASGLVTSGTADTQYF	TGTGCTAGTGGTTTGGTAACTAGCGGGACCGCAGATACGCAGTATTTT
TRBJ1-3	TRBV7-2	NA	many	CASSLGVTAGNTIYF	TGTGCCAGCAGCTTAGGAGTAACCGCTGGAAACACCATATATTTT
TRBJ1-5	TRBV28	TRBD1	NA	CASSLFKGTGYWQPQHF	TGTGCCAGCAGTTTATTCAAAGGGACAGGGTATTGGCAGCCCCAGCATTTT
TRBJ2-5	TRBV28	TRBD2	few	CASSDSGSLTQYF	TGTGCCAGTTCGGATAGCGGGAGTTTGACCCAGTACTTC
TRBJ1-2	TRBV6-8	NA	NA	CASRRRNYGYTF	TGTGCCAGCAGGCGTCGGAACTATGGCTACACCTTC
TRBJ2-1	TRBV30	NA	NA	CAWSQYGQKSSYNEQFF	TGTGCCTGGAGTCAGTATGGGCAGAAGAGCTCCTACAATGAGCAGTTCTTC
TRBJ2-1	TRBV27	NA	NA	CASSFERGAYNEQFF	TGTGCCAGCAGTTTTGAGAGGGGGGCCTACAATGAGCAGTTCTTC
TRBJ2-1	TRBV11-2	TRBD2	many	CASSLDRLAGGHNEQFF	TGTGCCAGCAGCTTAGATCGACTAGCGGGGGGACACAATGAGCAGTTCTTC
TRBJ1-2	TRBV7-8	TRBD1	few	CASSSNPGQGNYGYTF	TGTGCCAGCAGCTCGAATCCGGGACAGGGGAACTATGGCTACACCTTC
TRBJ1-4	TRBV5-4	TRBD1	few	CASGTSGQGSSPTNEKLFF	TGTGCCAGCGGGACTTCGGGACAGGGAAGTTCCCCAACTAATGAAAAACTGTTTTTT
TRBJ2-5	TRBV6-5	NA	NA	CASSYSKGGETQYF	TGTGCCAGCAGTTACTCTAAGGGTGGAGAGACCCAGTACTTC
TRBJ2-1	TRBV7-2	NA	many	CASSPPGGAYNEQFF	TGTGCCAGCAGCCCACCCGGTGGAGCCTACAATGAGCAGTTCTTC
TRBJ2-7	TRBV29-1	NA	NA	CSASRPGSSYEQYF	TGCAGCGCGAGTCGGCCCGGGAGCTCCTACGAGCAGTACTTC
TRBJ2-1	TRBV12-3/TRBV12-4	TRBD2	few	CASSLQMTSGGKNEQFF	TGTGCCAGCAGTTTGCAAATGACCTCGGGGGGGAAAAATGAGCAGTTCTTC
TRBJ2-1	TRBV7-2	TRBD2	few	CASSYSGSRQFF	TGTGCCAGCAGCTATAGCGGGAGTCGGCAGTTCTTC
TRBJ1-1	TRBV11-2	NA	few	CASSLAFRSNGAFF	TGTGCCAGCAGCTTAGCCTTCCGGTCCAACGGAGCTTTCTTT
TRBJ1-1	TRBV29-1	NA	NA	CSAETDRLEAFF	TGCAGCGCCGAGACCGATCGCCTTGAAGCTTTCTTT